Listed here are 4 T cell receptor beta chains from one sample, sequenced in a study of PD-1 blockade in classical Hodgkin lymphoma. The time point denotes: newly diagnosed, previously untreated cHL patient sample. By magnetic negative selection, CD8+ T cells were isolated from the thawed PBMCs. Clones were sequenced by immunoSEQ multiplex PCR, and TCRdb holds only the in-frame ones, with some missing. The sample holds roughly 4,800 clones, approximately 92% seen once. The specimen was CD8+ T cells from blood. These receptors originate from a human donor with classical Hodgkin lymphoma.

The V call is TRBV30, the J call TRBJ1-2, with D possibly being TRBD1 (5 bases). The V end lost 0 bases, the J end lost 8 bases, and 16 bases lay between the germline ends. Germline CDR1 reads GTSNPN; CDR2 reads SVGIG (reference sequence). The CDR3 covers 14 residues. The CDR3 coding sequence is TGTGCCTGGAGTGTGTCGGGGGTCTTCAACGGCTACACCTTC. It specifies CAWSVSGVFNGYTF.

V and J are TRBV27 and TRBJ1-1, with 7 bases identical to TRBD1. This CDR3 has 14 residues. CDR1 and CDR2 from the germline V gene are MNHEY and SMNVEV (reference sequence). V lost 3 bases, J lost 1 base, and 2 bases stayed unmatched. The CDR3 DNA is TGTGCCAGCAGTTTCAGGGGGGGGAACACTGAAGCTTTCTTT. This gives the protein CASSFRGGNTEAFF.

The CDR3 protein is CASSETRYGYTF. CDR3 bases: TGTGCCAGCAGTGAAACCCGATATGGCTACACCTTC. The rearrangement joins TRBV6-1 to TRBJ1-2; D is undetermined. V shed 2 bases and J shed 5 bases, with 6 bases lying between them. This CDR3 has 12 amino acids. Per germline, CDR1 MNHNS and CDR2 SASEGT.

The rearrangement joins TRBV2 to TRBJ1-2; 7 nucleotides agree with TRBD1. Germline CDR1 is SNHLY and CDR2 is FYNNEI. The CDR3 length is 13 residues. Unmatched junction bases numbered 6, after V lost 7 bases and J lost 4 bases. The CDR3 coding sequence is TGTGCCAGCAACTCAGGGGGGGTCTATGGCTACACCTTC. Residues: CASNSGGVYGYTF.